This TCR beta chain came from a study of T cell repertoires in cytomegalovirus infection. TCRdb used MiXCR to reprocess the reads, holding one entry per CDR3 protein. This sample yields about 100,000 distinct CDR3 sequences, of which 25% to 35% are seen a single time; roughly 71% belongs to the top ten. The V and J ends lost 7 bases and 8 bases respectively, with 9 bases between them. The CDR3 spans 11 residues. Germline V gene sequence: CDR1 LNHDA, CDR2 SQIVND (reference sequence). A note on this clonotype: The antigen is undetermined.

The sample in question was CD8+ T cells from cultured PBMCs, obtained from culture after CMV antigen stimulation. This rearrangement joins TRBV19 to TRBJ2-1; D not certain. This clonotype was sampled from a human donor in good health (CMV status not recorded). Some clones in this sample may be carry-over from other donors' samples. The CDR3 loop is CASIFGHEQFF. The CDR3 DNA follows: TGTGCCAGTATTTTTGGACATGAGCAGTTCTTC.